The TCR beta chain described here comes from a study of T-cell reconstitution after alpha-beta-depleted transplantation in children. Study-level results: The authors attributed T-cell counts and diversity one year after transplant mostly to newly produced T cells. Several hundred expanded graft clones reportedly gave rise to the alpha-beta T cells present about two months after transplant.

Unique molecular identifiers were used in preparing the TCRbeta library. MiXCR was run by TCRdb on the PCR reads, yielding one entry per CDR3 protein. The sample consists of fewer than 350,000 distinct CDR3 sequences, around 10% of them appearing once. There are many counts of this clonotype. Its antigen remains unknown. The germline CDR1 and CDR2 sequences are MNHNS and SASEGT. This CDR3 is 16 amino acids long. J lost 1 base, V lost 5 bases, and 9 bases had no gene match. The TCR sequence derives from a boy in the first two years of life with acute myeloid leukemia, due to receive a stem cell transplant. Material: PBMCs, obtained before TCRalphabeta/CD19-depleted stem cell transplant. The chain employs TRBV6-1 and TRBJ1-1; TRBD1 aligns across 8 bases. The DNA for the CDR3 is TGTGCCAGCAGTACCGCGGACAGGGCTAGGAACACTGAAGCTTTCTTT. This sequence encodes CASSTADRARNTEAFF.